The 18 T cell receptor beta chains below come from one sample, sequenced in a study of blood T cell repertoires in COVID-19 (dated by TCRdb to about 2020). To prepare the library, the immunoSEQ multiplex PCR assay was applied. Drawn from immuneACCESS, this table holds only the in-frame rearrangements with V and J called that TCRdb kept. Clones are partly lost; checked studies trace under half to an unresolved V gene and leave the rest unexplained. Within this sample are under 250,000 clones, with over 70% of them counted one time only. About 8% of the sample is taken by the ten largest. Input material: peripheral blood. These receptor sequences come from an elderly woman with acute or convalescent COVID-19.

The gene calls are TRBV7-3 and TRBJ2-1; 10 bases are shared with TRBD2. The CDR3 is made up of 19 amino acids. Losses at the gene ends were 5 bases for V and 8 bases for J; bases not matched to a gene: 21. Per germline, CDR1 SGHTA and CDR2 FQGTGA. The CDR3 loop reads CASSQKITFLAGVVDEQFF. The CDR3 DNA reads TGTGCCAGCAGCCAAAAAATCACCTTCCTAGCGGGAGTGGTCGATGAGCAGTTCTTC.

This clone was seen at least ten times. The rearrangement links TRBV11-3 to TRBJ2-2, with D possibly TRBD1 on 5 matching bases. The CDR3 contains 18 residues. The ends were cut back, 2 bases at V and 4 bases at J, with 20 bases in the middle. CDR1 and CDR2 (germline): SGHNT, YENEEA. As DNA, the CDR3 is TGTGCCAGCAGCTTAAGGGGAAGCCTGACCCGAGGCACCGGGGAGCTGTTTTTT. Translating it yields CASSLRGSLTRGTGELFF.

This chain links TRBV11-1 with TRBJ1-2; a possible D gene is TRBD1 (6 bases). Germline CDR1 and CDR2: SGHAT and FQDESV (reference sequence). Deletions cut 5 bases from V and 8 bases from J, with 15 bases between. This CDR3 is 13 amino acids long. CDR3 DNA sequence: TGTGCCAGCAGCAACAGGGTCGGAGCAGGCTACACCTTC. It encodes CASSNRVGAGYTF.

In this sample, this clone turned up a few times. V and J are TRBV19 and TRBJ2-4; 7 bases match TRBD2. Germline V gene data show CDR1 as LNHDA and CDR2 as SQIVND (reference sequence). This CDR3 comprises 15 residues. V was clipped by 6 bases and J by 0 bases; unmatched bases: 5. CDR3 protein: CASSTLAVAKNIQYF. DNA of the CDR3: TGTGCCAGTAGCACCCTAGCGGTAGCCAAAAACATTCAGTACTTC.

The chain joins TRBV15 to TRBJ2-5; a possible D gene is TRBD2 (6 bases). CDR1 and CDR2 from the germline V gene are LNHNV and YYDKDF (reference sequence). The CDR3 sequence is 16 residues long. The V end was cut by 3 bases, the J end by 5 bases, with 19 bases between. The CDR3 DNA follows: TGTGCCACCAGCAGGTCTTCAGGGAGGCTGGGGGAGACCCAGTACTTC. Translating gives CATSRSSGRLGETQYF.

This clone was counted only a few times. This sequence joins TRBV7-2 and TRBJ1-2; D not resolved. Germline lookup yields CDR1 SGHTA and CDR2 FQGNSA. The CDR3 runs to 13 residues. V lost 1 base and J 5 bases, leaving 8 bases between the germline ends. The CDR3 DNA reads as TGTGCCAGCAGCTTAGGATCGGGGTATGGCTACACCTTC. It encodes CASSLGSGYGYTF.

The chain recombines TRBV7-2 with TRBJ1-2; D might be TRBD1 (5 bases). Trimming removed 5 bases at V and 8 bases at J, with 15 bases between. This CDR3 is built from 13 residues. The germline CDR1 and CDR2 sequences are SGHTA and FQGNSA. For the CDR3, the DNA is TGTGCCAGCAGCCCCCGGACAAGTAGAGGCTACACCTTC. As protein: CASSPRTSRGYTF.

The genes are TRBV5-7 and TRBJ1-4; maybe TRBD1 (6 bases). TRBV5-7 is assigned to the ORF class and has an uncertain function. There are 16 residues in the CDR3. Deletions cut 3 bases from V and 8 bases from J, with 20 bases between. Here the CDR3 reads CASSCALGTIMEKLFF. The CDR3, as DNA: TGTGCCAGCAGCTGCGCATTGGGGACAATTATGGAAAAACTGTTTTTT.

The CDR3 bases are TGTGCCAGTAGTATCGCGGGGGTAAGAGGGAACACTGAAGCTTTCTTT. Its translation: CASSIAGVRGNTEAFF. V gene TRBV19 combines with J gene TRBJ1-1, with D perhaps matching TRBD1 (5 bases). V lost 3 bases, J lost 1 base, and 15 bases lay in between. CDR1 is LNHDA, CDR2 SQIVND, per germline (reference sequence). CDR3 size: 16 residues.

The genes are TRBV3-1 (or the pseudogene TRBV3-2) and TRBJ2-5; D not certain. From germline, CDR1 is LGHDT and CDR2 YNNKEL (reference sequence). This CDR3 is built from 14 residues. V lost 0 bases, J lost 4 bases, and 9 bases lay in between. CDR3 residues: CASSQDSARETQYF. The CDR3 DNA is TGTGCCAGCAGCCAAGATTCCGCGCGAGAGACCCAGTACTTC.

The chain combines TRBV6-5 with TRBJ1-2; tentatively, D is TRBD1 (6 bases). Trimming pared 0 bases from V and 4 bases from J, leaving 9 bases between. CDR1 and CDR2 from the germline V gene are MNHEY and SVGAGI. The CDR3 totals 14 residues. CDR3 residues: CASSYSTGGYGYTF. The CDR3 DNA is TGTGCCAGCAGTTACTCGACAGGCGGCTATGGCTACACCTTC.

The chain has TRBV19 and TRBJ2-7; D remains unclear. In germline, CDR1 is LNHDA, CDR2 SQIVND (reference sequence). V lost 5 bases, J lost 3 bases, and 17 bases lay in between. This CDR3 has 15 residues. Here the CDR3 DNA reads TGTGCCAGTAGTCCCCAGATTCAGGCCAACTACGAGCAGTACTTC. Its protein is CASSPQIQANYEQYF.

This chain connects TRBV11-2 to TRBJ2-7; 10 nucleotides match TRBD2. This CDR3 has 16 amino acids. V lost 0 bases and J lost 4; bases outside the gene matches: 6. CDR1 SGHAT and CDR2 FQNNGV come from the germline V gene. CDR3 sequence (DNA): TGTGCCAGCAGCTTAGATCTGAGCGGGAGGGGGTACGAGCAGTACTTC. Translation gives CASSLDLSGRGYEQYF.

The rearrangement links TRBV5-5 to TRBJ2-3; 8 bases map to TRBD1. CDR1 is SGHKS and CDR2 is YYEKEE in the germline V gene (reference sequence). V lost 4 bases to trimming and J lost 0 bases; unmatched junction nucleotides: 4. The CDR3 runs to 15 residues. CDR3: CASSPGQVSTDTQYF. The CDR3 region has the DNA TGTGCCAGCAGCCCGGGACAGGTCAGCACAGATACGCAGTATTTT.

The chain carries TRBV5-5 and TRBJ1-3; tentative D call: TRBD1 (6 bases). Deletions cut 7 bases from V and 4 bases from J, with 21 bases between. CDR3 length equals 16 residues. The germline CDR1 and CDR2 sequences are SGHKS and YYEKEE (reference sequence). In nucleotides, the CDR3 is TGTGCCAGCTCCCTTAGCCGTGCAGGGGAAGGAAACACCATATATTTT. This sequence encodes CASSLSRAGEGNTIYF.

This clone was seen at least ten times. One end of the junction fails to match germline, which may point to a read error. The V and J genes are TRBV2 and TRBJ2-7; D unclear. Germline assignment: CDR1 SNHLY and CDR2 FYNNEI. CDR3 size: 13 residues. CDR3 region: CASRESLSYEQYF. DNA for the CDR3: TGTGCCAGCCGTGAGTCTCTGTCCTACGAGCAGTACTTC.

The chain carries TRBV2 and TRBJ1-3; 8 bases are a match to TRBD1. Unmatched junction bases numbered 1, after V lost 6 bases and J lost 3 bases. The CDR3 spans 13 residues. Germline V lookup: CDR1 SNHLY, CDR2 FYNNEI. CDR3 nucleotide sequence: TGTGCCAGCAGAGACAGGGGTGGAAACACCATATATTTT. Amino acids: CASRDRGGNTIYF.

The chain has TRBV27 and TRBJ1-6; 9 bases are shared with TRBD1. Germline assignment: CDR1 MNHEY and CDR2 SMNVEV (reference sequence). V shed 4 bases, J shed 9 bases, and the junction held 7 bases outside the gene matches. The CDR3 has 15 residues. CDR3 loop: CASSWGDRVASPLHF. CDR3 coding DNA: TGTGCCAGCAGTTGGGGGGACAGGGTGGCTTCACCCCTCCACTTT.